The entry below gives a single T cell receptor (beta chain) sequence along with its context. Original methodology: From reference gene primer amplification, estimates of nucleated cell counts were derived. Measured with immunoSEQ multiplex PCR; TCRdb has only the in-frame clones, and not every one. The V and J calls and the clone size are those of that table, but D and trimming were determined from the DNA. The sample yields approximately 500,000 clones, approximately 83% seen once. These data come from a study of blood T cell repertoires in COVID-19. On the study more broadly: Samples taken during acute and convalescent COVID-19 were collected in the United States, Italy and Spain.

Sequences were obtained from peripheral blood. The sequence came from a human donor in a cohort sampled during active COVID-19.

The CDR3 protein is CASSALAGDTDTQYF. CDR3 coding DNA: TGTGCCAGCTCAGCACTAGCGGGGGACACAGATACGCAGTATTTT. V is TRBV18 and J is TRBJ2-3; TRBD2 matches 11 bases. The V segment lost 5 bases and the J segment 2 bases; nucleotides outside the gene matches: 3. Germline V gene lookup returns CDR1 KGHSH and CDR2 LQKENI. This CDR3 has 15 residues.